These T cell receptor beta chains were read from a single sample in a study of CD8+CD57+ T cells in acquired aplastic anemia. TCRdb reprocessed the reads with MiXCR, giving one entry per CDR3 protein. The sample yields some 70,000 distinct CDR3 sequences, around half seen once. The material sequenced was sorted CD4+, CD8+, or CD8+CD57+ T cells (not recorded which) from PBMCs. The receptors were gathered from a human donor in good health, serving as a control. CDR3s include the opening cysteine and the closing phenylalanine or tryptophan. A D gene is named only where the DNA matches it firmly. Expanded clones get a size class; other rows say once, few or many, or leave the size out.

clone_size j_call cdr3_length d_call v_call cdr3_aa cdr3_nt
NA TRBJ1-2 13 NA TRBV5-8 CASSLPGPYGYTF TGTGCCAGCAGCTTGCCGGGACCTTATGGCTACACCTTC
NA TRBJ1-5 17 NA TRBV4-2 CASNGRGGFSSNQPQHF TGTGCCAGCAACGGGCGGGGTGGTTTTTCGAGCAATCAGCCCCAGCATTTT
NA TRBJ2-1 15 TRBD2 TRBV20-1 CSASTSGSAYSEQFF TGCAGTGCTTCGACTAGCGGGAGCGCTTACAGTGAGCAGTTCTTC
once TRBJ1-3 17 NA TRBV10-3 CASQARQVIVGGNTIYF TGTGCCTCACAAGCGAGACAGGTGATAGTGGGAGGAAACACCATATATTTT
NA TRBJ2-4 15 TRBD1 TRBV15 CATSSPTGVENIQYF TGTGCCACCAGCAGCCCGACAGGGGTGGAAAACATTCAGTACTTC
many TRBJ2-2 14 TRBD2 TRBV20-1 CSVGSSGRNGELFF TGCAGTGTAGGATCTAGCGGGAGAAACGGGGAGCTGTTTTTT
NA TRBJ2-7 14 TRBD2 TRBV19 CASTEGRASHEQYF TGTGCCAGTACCGAGGGGAGGGCCTCACACGAGCAGTACTTC
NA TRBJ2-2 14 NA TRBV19 CASQPGPITGELFF TGTGCCAGTCAACCGGGACCCATCACCGGGGAGCTGTTTTTT
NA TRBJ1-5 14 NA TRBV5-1 CASSDSSGSQPQHF TGCGCCAGCAGTGACAGTTCAGGGAGTCAGCCCCAGCATTTT
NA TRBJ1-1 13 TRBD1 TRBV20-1 CSADRDSHSEAFF TGCAGTGCTGACCGGGACAGTCACAGTGAAGCTTTCTTT
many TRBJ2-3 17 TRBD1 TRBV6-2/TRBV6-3 CASSYSPTGGWTDTQYF TGTGCCAGCAGTTACTCTCCGACAGGGGGCTGGACAGATACGCAGTATTTT
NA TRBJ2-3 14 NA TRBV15 CATSATSSTDTQYF TGTGCCACCAGCGCGACCAGTAGCACAGATACGCAGTATTTT
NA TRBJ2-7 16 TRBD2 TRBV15 CATSSSRLAGSYEQYF TGTGCCACCAGCAGCTCCCGACTAGCTGGATCCTACGAGCAGTACTTC
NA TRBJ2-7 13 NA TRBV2 CASSAQAPYEQYF TGTGCCAGCAGTGCCCAGGCGCCCTACGAGCAGTACTTC
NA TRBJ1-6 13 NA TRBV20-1 CSASWARDSPLHF TGCAGTGCTAGTTGGGCCCGGGATTCACCCCTCCACTTT
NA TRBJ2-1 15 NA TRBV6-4 CASSDSDGRYNEQFF TGTGCCAGCAGTGACTCGGACGGAAGGTACAATGAGCAGTTCTTC
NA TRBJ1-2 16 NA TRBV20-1 CSARHLRDFSNYGYTF TGCAGTGCTCGCCACCTAAGGGACTTTAGTAACTATGGCTACACCTTC
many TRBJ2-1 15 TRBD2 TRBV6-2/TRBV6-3 CASSQTSGNYNEQFF TGTGCCAGCAGCCAGACTAGCGGGAACTACAATGAGCAGTTCTTC
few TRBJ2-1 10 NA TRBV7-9 CASRGNEQFF TGTGCCAGCAGGGGAAATGAGCAGTTCTTC
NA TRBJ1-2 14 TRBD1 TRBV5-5 CASSLETGAYGYTF TGTGCCAGCAGCTTGGAAACAGGGGCCTATGGCTACACCTTC
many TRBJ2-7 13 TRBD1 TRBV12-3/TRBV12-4 CASSPPTGLEQYF TGTGCCAGCAGTCCCCCGACAGGGCTCGAGCAGTACTTC
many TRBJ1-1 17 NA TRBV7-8 CASSTPELSVGNTEAFF TGTGCCAGCAGCACCCCGGAGCTGTCAGTAGGGAACACTGAAGCTTTCTTT
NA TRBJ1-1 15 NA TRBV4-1 CASSQDPQGNTEAFF TGCGCCAGCAGCCAAGATCCACAGGGGAACACTGAAGCTTTCTTT
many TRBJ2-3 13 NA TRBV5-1 CASSLPGSDTQYF TGCGCCAGCAGCTTGCCAGGGTCAGATACGCAGTATTTT
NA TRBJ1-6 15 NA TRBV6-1 CASSDSTGYNSPLHF TGTGCCAGCAGTGACAGTACGGGGTATAATTCACCCCTCCACTTT
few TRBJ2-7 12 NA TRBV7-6 CASSDDIYEQYF TGTGCCAGCAGTGATGACATCTACGAGCAGTACTTC
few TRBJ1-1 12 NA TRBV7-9 CASSLDTPEAFF TGTGCCAGCAGCTTAGACACACCTGAAGCTTTCTTT
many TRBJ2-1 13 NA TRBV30 CAWAGGYYNEQFF TGTGCCTGGGCAGGCGGGTACTACAATGAGCAGTTCTTC
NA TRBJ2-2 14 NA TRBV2 CASRWTANTGELFF TGTGCCAGCAGGTGGACAGCCAACACCGGGGAGCTGTTTTTT
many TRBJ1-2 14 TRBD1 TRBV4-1 CASSRPGQLESYTF TGCGCCAGCAGCCGCCCGGGACAGCTGGAGAGCTACACCTTC
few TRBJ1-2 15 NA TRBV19 CASSISSAGDYGYTF TGTGCCAGTAGTATTTCCTCCGCAGGGGACTATGGCTACACCTTC
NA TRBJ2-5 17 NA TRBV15 CATSRDMGALGGETQYF TGTGCCACCAGCAGAGATATGGGGGCCCTCGGGGGAGAGACCCAGTACTTC
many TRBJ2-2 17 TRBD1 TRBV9 CASSPPLGQGYTGELFF TGTGCCAGCAGCCCCCCCTTAGGACAGGGCTACACCGGGGAGCTGTTTTTT
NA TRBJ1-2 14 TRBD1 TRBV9 CASSVGGGDYGYTF TGTGCCAGCAGCGTAGGAGGGGGCGACTATGGCTACACCTTC
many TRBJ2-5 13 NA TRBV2 CASSPAGAETQYF TGTGCCAGCAGCCCCGCAGGGGCCGAGACCCAGTACTTC
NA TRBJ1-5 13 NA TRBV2 CASSESQGQPQHF TGTGCCAGCAGTGAAAGCCAGGGCCAGCCCCAGCATTTT
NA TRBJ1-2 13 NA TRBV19 CASEGRSLLGYTF TGTGCCAGCGAAGGACGGTCCCTTCTTGGCTACACCTTC
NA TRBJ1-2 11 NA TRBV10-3 CAIKGGYGYTF TGTGCCATCAAAGGGGGGTATGGCTACACCTTC
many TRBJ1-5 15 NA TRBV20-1 CSARDLFSSNQPQHF TGCAGTGCTAGAGATCTATTTTCCAGCAATCAGCCCCAGCATTTT
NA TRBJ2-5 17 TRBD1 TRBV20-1 CSAYESPGTGLQETQYF TGCAGTGCTTACGAATCCCCCGGGACAGGGCTTCAAGAGACCCAGTACTTC
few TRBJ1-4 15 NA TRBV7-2 CASSLVRERGEKLFF TGTGCCAGCAGCTTAGTGAGGGAAAGGGGTGAAAAACTGTTTTTT
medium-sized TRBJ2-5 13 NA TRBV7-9 CASSLAGYETQYF TGTGCCAGCAGCTTGGCAGGGTACGAGACCCAGTACTTC
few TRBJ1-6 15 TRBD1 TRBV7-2 CASSRRTGPNSPLHF TGTGCCAGCAGCCGTAGGACAGGGCCGAATTCACCCCTCCACTTT
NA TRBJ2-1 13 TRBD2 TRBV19 CASSTSGANEQFF TGTGCCAGTTCGACTAGCGGGGCGAATGAGCAGTTCTTC
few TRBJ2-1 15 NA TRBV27 CASSFSLGGNNEQFF TGTGCCAGCAGTTTTTCACTAGGGGGAAACAATGAGCAGTTCTTC
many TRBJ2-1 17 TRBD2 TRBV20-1 CSARSRPWERGGYEQFF TGCAGTGCTAGATCCCGCCCGTGGGAGCGGGGTGGCTATGAGCAGTTCTTC
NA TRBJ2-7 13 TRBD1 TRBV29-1 CSVVGTEDYEQYF TGCAGCGTTGTCGGGACAGAAGACTACGAGCAGTACTTC
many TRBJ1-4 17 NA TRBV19 CASSIGIQGPSGEKLFF TGTGCCAGTAGTATAGGAATACAGGGCCCCTCCGGGGAAAAACTGTTTTTT
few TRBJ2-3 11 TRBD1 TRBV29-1 CSVQGADTQYF TGCAGCGTCCAGGGGGCGGATACGCAGTATTTT
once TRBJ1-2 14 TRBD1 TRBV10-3 CAITPEGTGIRYTF TGTGCCATCACTCCCGAGGGGACAGGGATCCGCTACACCTTC
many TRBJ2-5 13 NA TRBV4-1 CASSQVGQGSEYF NA
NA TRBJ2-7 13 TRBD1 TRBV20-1 CSAAGGLSYEQYF TGCAGTGCTGCAGGGGGTCTCTCCTACGAGCAGTACTTC
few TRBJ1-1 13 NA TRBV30 CAWDPGVNTEAFF TGTGCCTGGGATCCAGGGGTGAACACTGAAGCTTTCTTT
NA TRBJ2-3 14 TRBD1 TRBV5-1 CARSDRGPTDTQYF TGCGCCAGGTCGGACAGGGGCCCCACAGATACGCAGTATTTT
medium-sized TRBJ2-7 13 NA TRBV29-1 CSVETGSPYEQYF TGCAGCGTTGAAACTGGTTCACCCTACGAGCAGTACTTC